The rows below give T cell receptor beta chains drawn from one sample of a study of PD-L1 blockade in urothelial cancer. Produced via immunoSEQ multiplex PCR; TCRdb's table is partial and in-frame only. There are around 82,000 clones in the sample; 65% to 85% occur only once, and roughly 2% lies in the top ten. Sequences were derived from PBMCs, sampled around atezolizumab (anti-PD-L1) treatment. These receptors originate from a man aged 60-69 years with urothelial cancer. CDR3s include the opening cysteine and the closing phenylalanine or tryptophan. A D gene is named only where the DNA matches it firmly. Clone size is not always given. Where it is, it says once, few, many or a class for expanded clones.

d_call	v_call	clone_size	j_call	cdr3_nt	cdr3_aa
TRBD1	TRBV28	.	TRBJ2-5	TGTGCCAGCAGGAGATCCGGGACAGGGGCGTACCAAGAGACCCAGTACTTC	CASRRSGTGAYQETQYF
.	TRBV4-3	.	TRBJ2-7	TGCGCCAGCAGCCAAGATGGCGGTTTCCTAGCCGAGCAGTACTTC	CASSQDGGFLAEQYF
.	TRBV19	.	TRBJ1-5	TGTGCCACCGGATGGGGGGGAACACAGCCCCAGCATTTT	CATGWGGTQPQHF
TRBD1	TRBV7-2	.	TRBJ2-5	TGTGCCAGCAGCTTAATGACAGGGGGTTCCCAAGAGACCCAGTACTTC	CASSLMTGGSQETQYF
.	TRBV6-5	.	TRBJ2-7	TGTGCCAGCAGTTACGTGAGCGGCGGCGAGCAGTACTTC	CASSYVSGGEQYF
TRBD2	TRBV28	.	TRBJ2-3	TGTGCCAGCAGCGAACCAGTAGCGGGAGCTACAGATACGCAGTATTTT	CASSEPVAGATDTQYF
.	TRBV5-1	.	TRBJ2-2	TGCGCCAGCAGCTTCTCAGGGGCGAACACCGGGGAGCTGTTTTTT	CASSFSGANTGELFF
TRBD1	TRBV6-5	.	TRBJ2-6	TGTGCCAGCAGTTACTCCAGGGGGATATCCAACGTCCTGACTTTC	CASSYSRGISNVLTF
.	TRBV7-2	once	TRBJ2-7	TGTGCCAGCAGCTTATCGGGGATCCCCTACGAGCAGTACTTC	CASSLSGIPYEQYF
.	TRBV19	.	TRBJ1-4	TGTGCCAGTAGCCCGGGAGGCGGGCTCGGAAATGAAAAACTGTTTTTT	CASSPGGGLGNEKLFF
TRBD1	TRBV10-3	.	TRBJ1-2	TGTGCCATCAGGATAGACAGGGAAATGGCTAACTATGGCTACACCTTC	CAIRIDREMANYGYTF
TRBD2	TRBV4-3	.	TRBJ2-2	TGCGCCAGCAGCTCCTCTCCATCGGGCGGGAGGGCCACCGGGGAGCTGTTTTTT	CASSSSPSGGRATGELFF
TRBD1	TRBV4-1	.	TRBJ2-2	TGCGCCAGCAGCCACCAAGACAGGGACGGGAACGGGGAGCTGTTTTTT	CASSHQDRDGNGELFF
.	TRBV30	.	TRBJ1-2	TGTGCCTGGAGCGGTGTGTACGGCTACACCTTC	CAWSGVYGYTF
TRBD2	TRBV9	.	TRBJ2-3	TGTGCCAGCAGCCCTAGCGGGATTAGCACAGATACGCAGTATTTT	CASSPSGISTDTQYF
TRBD2	TRBV7-6	.	TRBJ2-1	TGTGCCAGCAGCTTACTAGCGGGAGGGGATGAGCAGTTCTTC	CASSLLAGGDEQFF
.	TRBV6-1	.	TRBJ1-1	TGTGCCAGCAGTAGAAGCGTGGAGGCCACTGAAGCTTTCTTT	CASSRSVEATEAFF
TRBD1	TRBV28	.	TRBJ2-7	TGTGCCAGCAGTCCACAGTCGGACAGGTCCTACGAGCAGTACTTC	CASSPQSDRSYEQYF
.	TRBV2	.	TRBJ1-2	TGTGCCAGCAGTGCCTCGGGTTCGCATGGCTACACCTTC	CASSASGSHGYTF
.	TRBV21-1	few	TRBJ2-2	TGTGCCAGCAGCCTAGGTAATAGCGGGGGGGCCAGATTTTCCGGGGAGCTGTTTTTT	CASSLGNSGGARFSGELFF
.	TRBV19	.	TRBJ1-2	TGTGCCAGTAGTATCCCTGACAGAGCCTATGGCTACACCTTC	CASSIPDRAYGYTF
TRBD1	TRBV6-5	.	TRBJ2-1	TGTGCCAGCAGTTACGGGGGAGCAGGGGGCAATGAGCAGTTCTTC	CASSYGGAGGNEQFF
.	TRBV7-2	.	TRBJ2-3	TGTGCCAGCAGCCAAGGACTGAAAGGAGATACGCAGTATTTT	CASSQGLKGDTQYF
.	TRBV5-1	.	TRBJ2-3	TGCGCCAGCAGCCCTCCGACAGTCGCAGATACGCAGTATTTT	CASSPPTVADTQYF
TRBD1	TRBV10-1	.	TRBJ1-1	TGCGCCAGCAGTGACCGACTGACAGGGCGGGCTGAAGCTTTCTTT	CASSDRLTGRAEAFF
TRBD2	TRBV4-2	.	TRBJ2-7	TGTGCCAGCAGCCAGGTCGGCGGGGGGGCTCCCAACGAGCAGTACTTC	CASSQVGGGAPNEQYF
TRBD2	TRBV5-6	.	TRBJ2-3	TGTGCCAGCAGCTTGGGACTAGCTCGAGATACGCAGTATTTT	CASSLGLARDTQYF
.	TRBV4-1	.	TRBJ2-3	TGCGCCAGCAGCCAACAAGGTGGGGTAGCGGGCACAGATACGCAGTATTTT	CASSQQGGVAGTDTQYF
TRBD2	TRBV7-9	.	TRBJ2-1	TGTGCCAGCAGCTTCTCATCTAGCGGGAGAACCTACAATGAGCAGTTCTTC	CASSFSSSGRTYNEQFF
TRBD2	TRBV9	once	TRBJ2-2	TGTGCCAGCAGGAAGAGTGTAGCGGGAGGGAACACCGGGGAGCTGTTTTTT	CASRKSVAGGNTGELFF
.	TRBV19	.	TRBJ1-4	TGTGCCAGTAGTATCGACAGTGGGTCAACTAATGAAAAACTGTTTTTT	CASSIDSGSTNEKLFF
.	TRBV10-3	once	TRBJ2-3	TGTGCCTCCCGAAGTAAAGGACAGAGCACAGATACGCAGTATTTT	CASRSKGQSTDTQYF
.	TRBV7-9	.	TRBJ2-7	TGTGCCAGCAGGCCAGACGGAGCCTACGAGCAGTACTTC	CASRPDGAYEQYF
TRBD1	TRBV7-9	few	TRBJ2-7	TGTGCCAGCAGCCTTGGACAGGGGCGCGACGAGCAGTACTTC	CASSLGQGRDEQYF
TRBD1	TRBV27	.	TRBJ1-2	TGTGCCAGCAGTTTAGCACAACAGGGGGCGAGGAACTATGGCTACACCTTC	CASSLAQQGARNYGYTF
TRBD2	TRBV4-3	.	TRBJ2-7	TGCGCCAGCAGCCAGGGCACTAGCGGGAACATCGGCGAGCAGTACTTC	CASSQGTSGNIGEQYF
TRBD2	TRBV15	.	TRBJ2-7	TGTGCCACCAGCAGAGATCGACTAGCGGGGGATTTCTACGAGCAGTACTTC	CATSRDRLAGDFYEQYF
TRBD2	TRBV5-4	.	TRBJ2-3	TGTGCCAGCAGCGATTCGACTAGCGGTAGCACAGATACGCAGTATTTT	CASSDSTSGSTDTQYF
.	TRBV6-1	few	TRBJ2-7	TGTGCCAGCATGAGATTTGAGGGAGCCTCCTACGAGCAGTACTTC	CASMRFEGASYEQYF
TRBD1	TRBV18	.	TRBJ2-4	TGTGCCAGCTCACCCGGACAGGAACCAAACATTCAGTACTTC	CASSPGQEPNIQYF
.	TRBV2	.	TRBJ1-6	TGTGCCAGCGGGGTGGGACGGGGGAATTCACCCCTCCACTTT	CASGVGRGNSPLHF